The 30 T cell receptor beta chains given below trace back to one sample, sequenced in a study of blood T cells in healthy people across ages (dated by TCRdb to the mid-2010s). To prepare the library, 5' RACE was applied. Sequencing was carried out with an Illumina HiSeq 2500. A second PCR of about 7 to 12 cycles was performed with a sample-barcoded 5' primer and a J-beta primer mix. TCRdb cleaned the public reads at Q25 with fastp, built clones with MiXCR and kept in-frame beta chains. A single entry per CDR3 protein holds the most common genes and DNA from its merged rows. This sample is represented by 1,300,000 or so distinct CDR3 sequences; 55% to 75% of them were singletons. Over 5.5% of the sample goes to the ten largest clones. The specimen sequenced was blood. All receptors come from a man aged 18 to 30 in good health.

V gene TRBV25-1 combines with J gene TRBJ1-1, with TRBD1 matching over 8 bases. Germline CDR1 MGHDK, CDR2 SYGVNS. V trimming: 7 bases; J trimming: 11 bases; junction bases outside the gene matches: 12. This CDR3 is built from 13 residues. The CDR3 loop reads CASNGQGPRGAFF. CDR3 nucleotides: TGTGCCAGCAACGGACAGGGCCCGAGGGGGGCTTTCTTT.

Only a few counts were recorded for this clonotype. This rearrangement joins TRBV7-9 to TRBJ2-2; perhaps TRBD1 as D (6 bases). The V gene lost 0 bases and the J gene lost 5 bases, with 10 bases spanning the gap. Germline V gives CDR1 SEHNR, CDR2 FQNEAQ (reference sequence). There are 15 residues in the CDR3. The DNA of the CDR3 is TGTGCCAGCAGCTTAGCACAGGGTAGGACCGGGGAGCTGTTTTTT. Residues: CASSLAQGRTGELFF. Variable domain in full (rest from reference TRBV7-9 and TRBJ2-2): DTGVSQNPRHKITKRGQNVTFRCDPISEHNRLYWYRQTLGQGPEFLTYFQNEAQLEKSRLLSDRFSAERPKGSFSTLEIQRTEQGDSAMYLCASSLAQGRTGELFFGEGSRLTVL.

V usage is TRBV4-3 and J usage is TRBJ1-2; D is perhaps TRBD1 (6 bases). The CDR3 contains 15 residues. V gave up 5 bases and J gave up 4 bases, with 17 bases separating them. The V gene's germline CDR1 is LGHNA and CDR2 YSLEER. CDR3 nucleotides: TGCGCCAGCAGCGACCAGGGGAGGGGGATCTATGGCTACACCTTC. It specifies CASSDQGRGIYGYTF.

This clonotype was picked up a small number of times. The chain has TRBV25-1 and TRBJ1-5; D unclear. The CDR3 spans 14 residues. Germline V gives CDR1 MGHDK, CDR2 SYGVNS. Trimming removed 1 base from V and 4 bases from J, with 8 bases in between. CDR3 sequence (DNA): TGTGCCAGCAGTGAATGGGGTCGGAATCAGCCCCAGCATTTT. It encodes CASSEWGRNQPQHF.

This clonotype was found once. At one boundary the junction diverges from the germline segment, which might be a read error. V gene TRBV5-1 combines with J gene TRBJ2-3; tentatively, D is TRBD1 (6 bases). This CDR3 is 15 amino acids long. Germline V lookup: CDR1 SGHRS, CDR2 YFSETQ. The chain's CDR3 is CANSPDTGSTDTQYF. CDR3 DNA sequence: TGCGCCAACAGCCCGGATACAGGGAGCACAGATACGCAGTATTTT.

The CDR3 region is CASSPTGIDTGELFF. DNA of the CDR3: TGCGCCAGCAGCCCGACAGGGATCGACACCGGGGAGCTGTTTTTT. This sequence joins TRBV4-3 and TRBJ2-2; 7 nucleotides match TRBD1. The germline V gene encodes CDR1 LGHNA and CDR2 YSLEER. The CDR3 spans 15 residues. V gave up 4 bases and J gave up 3 bases; unmatched junction bases: 5.

The chain links TRBV27 to TRBJ1-6; a weak D match, TRBD1 (5 bases). The CDR3 has 17 residues. Germline V gene sequence: CDR1 MNHEY, CDR2 SMNVEV (reference sequence). V was clipped by 5 bases and J by 7 bases, with 21 bases between them. CDR3 residues: CASSPMPGVVANSPLHF. CDR3 nucleotide sequence: TGTGCCAGCAGTCCCATGCCGGGGGTGGTCGCAAATTCACCCCTCCACTTT.

This rearrangement joins TRBV2 to TRBJ2-7; 8 positions agree with TRBD1. This CDR3 has 14 residues. CDR1 and CDR2 from the germline V gene are SNHLY and FYNNEI. Trimming cost V 7 bases and J 4 bases; bases outside gene matches: 9. Written as DNA, the CDR3 is TGTGCCAGCACCATCGACAGGGGCCCTTACGAGCAGTACTTC. Translating gives CASTIDRGPYEQYF. Full variable domain (remainder filled in from reference TRBV2 and TRBJ2-7): EPEVTQTPSHQVTQMGQEVILRCVPISNHLYFYWYRQILGQKVEFLVSFYNNEISEKSEIFDDQFSVERPDGSNFTLKIRSTKLEDSAMYFCASTIDRGPYEQYFGPGTRLTVT.

This clonotype appeared a few times. For the CDR3, the DNA is TGTGCCAGCAGTCCACACAAAACCTACGAGCAGTACTTC. This sequence encodes CASSPHKTYEQYF. The rearrangement links TRBV27 to TRBJ2-7; D gene unclear. V was clipped by 5 bases and J by 2 bases, with 10 bases between them. Germline lookup yields CDR1 MNHEY and CDR2 SMNVEV (reference sequence). This CDR3 contains 13 residues.

The chain is built from TRBV6-1 and TRBJ2-1; 7 bases map to TRBD2. Germline loops: CDR1 MNHNS, CDR2 SASEGT. Trimming at V came to 6 bases and at J to 4 bases, leaving 9 bases not matched to a gene. The CDR3 is 15 amino acids. The CDR3 DNA reads as TGTGCCAGCAGATGGGTGGCTAGCGGTTACAATGAGCAGTTCTTC. Translating gives CASRWVASGYNEQFF.

The genes are TRBV20-1 and TRBJ1-4; no reliable D call. V lost 4 bases to trimming and J lost 13 bases, with 19 bases between them. Germline CDR1 and CDR2: DFQATT and SNEGSKA (reference sequence). This CDR3 has 13 amino acids. CDR3 nucleotides: TGCAGTGCTATTGTGGCAGGTCCTCGTCGACTGTTTTTT. It translates to CSAIVAGPRRLFF.

The CDR3: CASTQWVYQETQYF. In DNA form, the CDR3 reads TGTGCCAGCACTCAATGGGTATACCAAGAGACCCAGTACTTC. The rearrangement links TRBV6-2 or TRBV6-3 to TRBJ2-5; D ambiguous. Germline V lookup: CDR1 MNHEY, CDR2 SVGEGT. The CDR3 extends over 14 amino acids. V lost 7 bases, J lost 0 bases, and 12 bases lay in between.

This clonotype has just a few counts. The chain is built from TRBV20-1 and TRBJ1-6; 7 bases map to TRBD1. Looked up from germline, CDR1 is DFQATT and CDR2 is SNEGSKA (reference sequence). Trimming cost V 6 bases and J 9 bases; bases outside gene matches: 8. This CDR3 comprises 13 residues. The CDR3 region is CSAITGESSPLHF. The CDR3 nucleotides are TGCAGTGCGATCACAGGGGAGAGTTCACCCCTCCACTTT.

The CDR3 sequence: CASSPLPGQSYGYTF. The CDR3 coding sequence is TGTGCCAGCAGCCCCCTCCCGGGACAGTCCTATGGCTACACCTTC. The V and J genes are TRBV27 and TRBJ1-2; 7 bases map to TRBD1. The CDR3 contains 15 residues. With V trimmed by 6 bases and J by 4 bases, 11 bases remained unmatched. Germline V lookup: CDR1 MNHEY, CDR2 SMNVEV (reference sequence).

The V call is TRBV20-1, the J call TRBJ1-6; D not resolved. The CDR3 is made up of 13 amino acids. The germline CDR1 and CDR2 sequences are DFQATT and SNEGSKA (reference sequence). Trimming removed 6 bases at V and 10 bases at J, with 16 bases between. The CDR3: CSAQSGSGSPLHF. In DNA form, the CDR3 reads TGCAGTGCCCAGTCGGGGAGTGGATCACCCCTCCACTTT.

The V call is TRBV20-1, the J call TRBJ2-7; either TRBD1 or TRBD2 may supply D (7 bases each). Germline V lookup: CDR1 DFQATT, CDR2 SNEGSKA (reference sequence). Trimming shortened V by 1 base and J by 4 bases, and 11 bases separated the two germline ends. CDR3 size: 13 residues. The CDR3 reads CSARVQGGYEQYF. DNA for the CDR3: TGCAGTGCTAGAGTGCAGGGGGGGTACGAGCAGTACTTC.

The chain carries TRBV20-1 and TRBJ2-7; 7 bases line up with TRBD2. CDR1 and CDR2 from the germline V gene are DFQATT and SNEGSKA (reference sequence). The V and J ends lost 3 bases and 2 bases, in that order; junction bases with no gene match: 13. The length of the CDR3 is 16 residues. CDR3 in amino acids: CSASYRAGQRTYEQYF. As DNA, the CDR3 is TGCAGTGCTAGTTACCGAGCGGGGCAGAGAACCTACGAGCAGTACTTC.

This chain links TRBV5-1 with TRBJ1-2; D is possibly TRBD1 (5 bases). Germline V gene data show CDR1 as SGHRS and CDR2 as YFSETQ. CDR3 length: 14 amino acids. V lost 8 bases and J lost 7, with 21 bases in between. The CDR3 protein is CASPAGPADSGYTF. In DNA, the CDR3 is TGCGCCAGTCCGGCGGGGCCCGCAGACAGTGGCTACACCTTC.

The chain couples TRBV10-3 to TRBJ1-2; no reliable D call. The CDR3 is 13 amino acids. Germline CDR1 is ENHRY and CDR2 is SYGVKD. The germline V and J ends were trimmed by 6 bases and 4 bases, with 12 bases remaining between them. The CDR3 nucleotides read TGTGCCATCAGCCGGGATGCACTCTATGGCTACACCTTC. It translates to CAISRDALYGYTF.

The J gene is TRBJ2-2, the V gene TRBV6-5; 8 bases fit TRBD2. The CDR3 runs 17 residues. V gave up 2 bases and J gave up 2 bases; unmatched junction bases: 7. Germline CDR1 and CDR2: MNHEY and SVGAGI. As DNA, the CDR3 is TGTGCCAGCAGTTACGAATTCGGGACTAGAAACACCGGGGAGCTGTTTTTT. This codes for CASSYEFGTRNTGELFF.

The CDR3 nucleotides read TGTGCCAGCAGCAGGGCCGGGACTACCACCTACAATGAGCAGTACTTC. This gives the protein CASSRAGTTTYNEQYF. The chain is built from TRBV5-5 and TRBJ2-7; TRBD2 agrees at 7 bases. The CDR3 runs to 16 residues. After removal of 4 bases from V and 7 bases from J, the junction contained 17 bases not matched to a gene. Germline V gene lookup returns CDR1 SGHKS and CDR2 YYEKEE (reference sequence).

V is TRBV25-1 and J is TRBJ2-5; the D is unclear. This CDR3 contains 13 residues. CDR1 and CDR2 (germline): MGHDK, SYGVNS. V was cut by 5 bases and J by 3 bases, with 10 bases left in between. Written as DNA, the CDR3 is TGTGCCAGCAGTCCGACGGTCAAAGAGACCCAGTACTTC. This sequence encodes CASSPTVKETQYF.

This clonotype occurred a few times. The chain links TRBV7-9 to TRBJ1-1, with D unresolved. Germline V CDR1 and CDR2: SEHNR, FQNEAQ (reference sequence). This CDR3 region has 15 residues. V shed 5 bases and J shed 2 bases, with 15 bases lying between them. The CDR3 nucleotides are TGTGCCAGCAGCCTCGGACCCCACCCTAACACTGAAGCTTTCTTT. The encoded protein is CASSLGPHPNTEAFF.

The genes are TRBV5-1 and TRBJ2-7, with no clear D. Germline CDR1 and CDR2: SGHRS and YFSETQ. The V end lost 0 bases, the J end lost 6 bases, and 10 bases lay between the germline ends. The CDR3 consists of 13 residues. Written as DNA, the CDR3 is TGCGCCAGCAGCTTGGCCCCCGCGCCCGAGCAGTACTTC. Translating it yields CASSLAPAPEQYF.

The genes are TRBV20-1 and TRBJ2-3, with unresolved D. Germline V gene sequence: CDR1 DFQATT, CDR2 SNEGSKA (reference sequence). V was trimmed by 6 bases and J by 3 bases, leaving 19 bases between them. The CDR3 covers 15 residues. The CDR3 nucleotides read TGCAGTGCCGAGTTCGGGCAGGCTAGGACAGATACGCAGTATTTT. This sequence encodes CSAEFGQARTDTQYF.

This chain links TRBV20-1 with TRBJ2-3; the match to TRBD2 covers 12 bases. Germline CDR1 DFQATT, CDR2 SNEGSKA (reference sequence). This CDR3 comprises 13 residues. As DNA, the CDR3 is TGCACCCCGGGACTAGCGGGCTTGGATACGCAGTATTTT. Protein product: CTPGLAGLDTQYF.

Here the CDR3 reads CSAREPGTANYGYTF. CDR3 nucleotide sequence: TGCAGTGCTAGAGAACCCGGGACAGCTAACTATGGCTACACCTTC. This chain links TRBV20-1 with TRBJ1-2; 7 nucleotides align to TRBD1. The CDR3 is 15 amino acids. Germline CDR1 is DFQATT and CDR2 is SNEGSKA (reference sequence). Trimming removed 0 bases from V and 0 bases from J; junction bases left unmatched: 4.

This clonotype was seen a single time. The chain is built from TRBV20-1 and TRBJ2-7; D not certain. This CDR3 is 14 amino acids long. Germline V gene data show CDR1 as DFQATT and CDR2 as SNEGSKA (reference sequence). Trimming took off 4 bases at V and 7 bases at J, with 20 bases between the two ends. The CDR3 sequence is CSAKEATDSGEQYF. The DNA of the CDR3 is TGCAGTGCTAAAGAAGCGACCGACTCTGGTGAGCAGTACTTC.

A few counts support this clonotype. The rearrangement links TRBV5-1 to TRBJ2-5; 10 bases are shared with TRBD2. Germline V gives CDR1 SGHRS, CDR2 YFSETQ. Unmatched junction bases numbered 20, after V lost 7 bases and J lost 11 bases. This CDR3 is 16 amino acids long. As DNA, the CDR3 is TGCGCCAGCTTCACACAGGGACTAGCGTCTCTCAATGAGCAGTACTTC. Its protein product is CASFTQGLASLNEQYF.

The V and J genes are TRBV20-1 and TRBJ2-2; D uncertain. The V gene lost 0 bases and the J gene lost 1 base, with 12 bases spanning the gap. The length of the CDR3 is 16 residues. Germline CDR1 DFQATT, CDR2 SNEGSKA (reference sequence). The CDR3 DNA reads as TGCAGTGCTAGAGATCCGGAGAGGAAGAACACCGGGGAGCTGTTTTTT. Its protein product is CSARDPERKNTGELFF.